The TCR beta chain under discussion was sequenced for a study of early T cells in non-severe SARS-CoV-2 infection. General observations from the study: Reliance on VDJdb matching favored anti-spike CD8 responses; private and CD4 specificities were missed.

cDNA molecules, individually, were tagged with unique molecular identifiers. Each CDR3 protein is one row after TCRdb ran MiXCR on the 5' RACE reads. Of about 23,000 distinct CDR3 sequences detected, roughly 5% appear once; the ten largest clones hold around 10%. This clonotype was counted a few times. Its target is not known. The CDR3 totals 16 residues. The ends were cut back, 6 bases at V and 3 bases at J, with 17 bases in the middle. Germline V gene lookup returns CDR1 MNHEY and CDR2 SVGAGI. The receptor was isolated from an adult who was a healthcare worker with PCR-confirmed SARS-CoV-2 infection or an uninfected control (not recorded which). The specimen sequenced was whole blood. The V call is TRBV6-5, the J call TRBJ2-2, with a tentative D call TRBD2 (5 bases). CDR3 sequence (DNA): TGTGCCAGCAGCCGAGACTATCGAGAGTACACCGGGGAGCTGTTTTTT. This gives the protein CASSRDYREYTGELFF.